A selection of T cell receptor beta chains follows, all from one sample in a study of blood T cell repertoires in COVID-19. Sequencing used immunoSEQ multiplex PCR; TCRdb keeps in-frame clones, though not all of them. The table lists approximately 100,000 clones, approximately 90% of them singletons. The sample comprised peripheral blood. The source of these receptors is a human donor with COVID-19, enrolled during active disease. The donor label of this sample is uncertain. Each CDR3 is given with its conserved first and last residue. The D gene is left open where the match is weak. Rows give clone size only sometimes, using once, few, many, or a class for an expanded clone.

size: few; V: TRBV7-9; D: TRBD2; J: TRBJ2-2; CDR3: CASSTLGLAGGPGELFF; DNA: TGTGCCAGCAGCACCCTCGGACTAGCGGGGGGCCCCGGGGAGCTGTTTTTT
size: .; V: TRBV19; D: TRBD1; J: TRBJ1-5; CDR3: CASSIVGQGRRPQHF; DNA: TGTGCCAGTAGTATAGTCGGACAGGGGAGGAGGCCCCAGCATTTT
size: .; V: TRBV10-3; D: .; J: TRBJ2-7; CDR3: CAISGTYEQYF; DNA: TGTGCCATCAGTGGTACCTACGAGCAGTACTTC
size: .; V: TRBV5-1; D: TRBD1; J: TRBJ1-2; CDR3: CASTPQGANYGYTF; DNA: TGCGCCAGCACCCCACAGGGGGCGAACTATGGCTACACCTTC
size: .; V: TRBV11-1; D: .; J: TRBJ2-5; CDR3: CASSLNQGRGETQYF; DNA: TGTGCCAGCAGCTTAAATCAGGGGCGCGGGGAGACCCAGTACTTC
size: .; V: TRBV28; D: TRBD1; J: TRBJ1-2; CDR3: CASSREFGTGGRGYGYTF; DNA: TGTGCCAGCAGTAGAGAGTTCGGGACAGGGGGTAGAGGCTATGGCTACACCTTC
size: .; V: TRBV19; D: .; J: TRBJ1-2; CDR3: CASSIGGSRTYGYTF; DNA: TGTGCCAGTAGTATTGGAGGGTCCCGTACCTATGGCTACACCTTC
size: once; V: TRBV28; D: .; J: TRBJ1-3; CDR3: CASLTGGGVYGNTIYF; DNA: TGTGCCAGCTTGACGGGAGGGGGTGTCTATGGAAACACCATATATTTT
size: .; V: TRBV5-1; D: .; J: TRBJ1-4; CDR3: CASSLGNLGGSDNEKLFF; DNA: TGCGCCAGCAGCTTGGGCAATTTAGGAGGGTCAGATAATGAAAAACTGTTTTTT
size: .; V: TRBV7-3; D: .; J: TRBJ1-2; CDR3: CASSGVGYGYTF; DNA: TGTGCCAGCTCCGGGGTCGGCTATGGCTACACCTTC
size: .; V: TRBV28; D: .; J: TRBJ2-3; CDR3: CASSSRDLSTDTQYF; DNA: TGTGCCAGCAGTTCACGGGACTTGAGCACAGATACGCAGTATTTT
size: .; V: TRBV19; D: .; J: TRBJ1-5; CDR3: CASSIVRDQPQHF; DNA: TGTGCCAGTAGTATAGTACGAGATCAGCCCCAGCATTTT
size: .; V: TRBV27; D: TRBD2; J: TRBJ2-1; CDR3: CASRRTSGVNNEQFF; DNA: TGTGCCAGCAGACGGACTAGCGGGGTCAACAATGAGCAGTTCTTC
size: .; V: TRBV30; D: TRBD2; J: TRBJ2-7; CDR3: CAWKTGGDYEQYF; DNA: TGTGCCTGGAAGACGGGAGGAGACTACGAGCAGTACTTC
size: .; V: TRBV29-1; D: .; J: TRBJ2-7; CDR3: CSVVRLGEDEQYF; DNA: TGCAGCGTTGTGAGGCTAGGGGAGGACGAGCAGTACTTC
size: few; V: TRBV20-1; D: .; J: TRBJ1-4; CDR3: CSASLNEKLFF; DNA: TGCAGTGCTAGCCTAAATGAAAAACTGTTTTTT
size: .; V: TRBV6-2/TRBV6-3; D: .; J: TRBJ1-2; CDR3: CASSFLLQGARDGYTF; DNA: TGTGCCAGCAGTTTCCTTTTACAGGGCGCGCGAGATGGCTACACCTTC
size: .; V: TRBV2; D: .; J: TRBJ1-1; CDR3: CASRGNRETEAFF; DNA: TGTGCCAGCCGGGGAAACAGGGAAACTGAAGCTTTCTTT